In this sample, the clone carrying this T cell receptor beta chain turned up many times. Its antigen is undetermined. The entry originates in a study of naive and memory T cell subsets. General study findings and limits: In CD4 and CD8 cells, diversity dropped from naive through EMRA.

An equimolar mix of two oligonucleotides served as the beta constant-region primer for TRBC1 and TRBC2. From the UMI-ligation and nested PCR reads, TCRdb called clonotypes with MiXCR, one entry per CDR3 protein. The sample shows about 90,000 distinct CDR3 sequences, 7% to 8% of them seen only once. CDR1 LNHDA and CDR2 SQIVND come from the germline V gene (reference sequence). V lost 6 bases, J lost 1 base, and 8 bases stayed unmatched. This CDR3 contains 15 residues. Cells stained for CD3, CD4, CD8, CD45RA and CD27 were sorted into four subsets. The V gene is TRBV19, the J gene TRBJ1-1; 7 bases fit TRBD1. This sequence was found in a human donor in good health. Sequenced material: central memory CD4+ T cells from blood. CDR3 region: CASRLRGAQNTEAFF. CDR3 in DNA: TGTGCCAGTAGGCTCAGGGGGGCCCAGAACACTGAAGCTTTCTTT. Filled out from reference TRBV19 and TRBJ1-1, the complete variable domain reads DGGITQSPKYLFRKEGQNVTLSCEQNLNHDAMYWYRQDPGQGLRLIYYSQIVNDFQKGDIAEGYSVSREKKESFPLTVTSAQKNPTAFYLCASRLRGAQNTEAFFGQGTRLTVV.